These 2 T cell receptor beta chains were sequenced from one sample in a study of blood T cell repertoires in COVID-19. The method was immunoSEQ multiplex PCR; TCRdb's version includes in-frame clones alone and lacks a portion of them. This repertoire shows around 99,000 clones, around 84% found once; its top ten account for approximately 7.9%. Sample: peripheral blood. All receptors come from a woman of 80 years or more with active or convalescent COVID-19.

The genes are TRBV6-5 and TRBJ2-1; 8 bases match TRBD1. CDR1 is MNHEY and CDR2 is SVGAGI in the germline V gene. The CDR3 consists of 16 residues. The J segment lost 6 bases and the V segment lost 4 bases, leaving 11 bases of the junction unmatched. Here the CDR3 reads CASSSQGAIYVNEQFF. The CDR3 DNA reads TGTGCCAGCAGTTCCCAGGGGGCGATTTATGTCAATGAGCAGTTCTTC.

The gene calls are TRBV7-9 and TRBJ2-7; 10 bases align to TRBD2. The CDR3 is 15 residues long. In germline, CDR1 is SEHNR, CDR2 FQNEAQ (reference sequence). Trimming removed 2 bases from V and 5 bases from J; junction bases left unmatched: 6. Here the CDR3 DNA reads TGTGCCAGCAGCTTATTAGCGGGAGGACTGGACGAGCAGTACTTC. Translated: CASSLLAGGLDEQYF.